Below are 27 T cell receptor beta chains sequenced from a single sample in a study of early T cells in non-severe SARS-CoV-2 infection. TCRdb analysed the 5' RACE reads with MiXCR anew, one entry per CDR3 protein. The sample contains 30,000 to 35,000 distinct CDR3 sequences, roughly 7.1% of which appear only once. The sample consisted of whole blood, taken at baseline. These receptors originate from an adult who was a healthcare worker with PCR-confirmed SARS-CoV-2 infection or an uninfected control (not recorded which).

This clonotype appeared a few times. This chain links TRBV20-1 with TRBJ2-7; 9 positions match TRBD1. Trimming cost V 3 bases and J 4 bases; bases outside gene matches: 13. CDR1 is DFQATT and CDR2 is SNEGSKA in the germline V gene (reference sequence). The CDR3 extends over 16 amino acids. The CDR3 DNA reads as TGCAGTGCTAGGGGGACTGGACAGGGGAATGGGTACGAGCAGTACGTC. Translating it yields CSARGTGQGNGYEQYV.

This clonotype occurred many times. The chain uses TRBV7-9 and TRBJ1-2; D is unclear. V dropped 3 bases and J dropped 6 bases, with 8 bases sitting between them. From germline, CDR1 is SEHNR and CDR2 FQNEAQ (reference sequence). CDR3 size: 12 residues. The chain's CDR3 is CASSLGGHGYTF. CDR3 nucleotide sequence: TGTGCCAGCAGCTTGGGAGGGCATGGCTACACCTTC.

This clonotype was counted many times. This sequence joins TRBV7-6 and TRBJ1-5, with D perhaps TRBD1 (6 bases). V was clipped by 1 base and J by 3 bases, with 10 bases between them. The CDR3 loop spans 15 amino acids. Germline values: CDR1 SGHVS, CDR2 FNYEAQ. The CDR3 region is CASSLETGFNQPQHF. The CDR3 coding sequence is TGTGCCAGCAGCTTAGAGACAGGATTCAATCAGCCCCAGCATTTT. The whole variable domain, remainder taken from reference TRBV7-6 and TRBJ1-5, is GAGVSQSPRYKVTKRGQDVALRCDPISGHVSLYWYRQALGQGPEFLTYFNYEAQQDKSGLPNDRFSAERPEGSISTLTIQRTEQRDSAMYRCASSLETGFNQPQHFGDGTRLSIL.

This clonotype was found many times. The genes are TRBV19 and TRBJ2-5; D possibly corresponds to TRBD2 (6 bases). CDR1 LNHDA and CDR2 SQIVND come from the germline V gene (reference sequence). This CDR3 spans 11 amino acids. V was cut by 9 bases and J by 4 bases, with 9 bases left in between. The CDR3 nucleotides are TGTGCCAGCGACGGGGGAGAGACCCAGTACTTC. It translates to CASDGGETQYF.

The V and J genes are TRBV7-2 and TRBJ2-3; 8 nucleotides align to TRBD1. V was pared by 0 bases and J by 2 bases, with 10 bases of the junction left unmatched. CDR3 size: 18 residues. CDR1 is SGHTA, CDR2 FQGNSA, per germline. CDR3 in DNA: TGTGCCAGCAGCTTAGCTGTTGTGGGGACAGGAGCCACAGATACGCAGTATTTT. This sequence encodes CASSLAVVGTGATDTQYF. The complete variable domain, with remaining parts taken from reference TRBV7-2 and TRBJ2-3, reads GAGVSQSPSNKVTEKGKDVELRCDPISGHTALYWYRQSLGQGLEFLIYFQGNSAPDKSGLPSDRFSAERTGGSVSTLTIQRTQQEDSAVYLCASSLAVVGTGATDTQYFGPGTRLTVL.

This clonotype came up a few times. The CDR3 region is CASSYGSPVGNTIYF. The CDR3 region has the DNA TGTGCCAGCAGCTACGGGAGTCCGGTCGGAAACACCATATATTTT. The chain links TRBV6-6 to TRBJ1-3; the D is unclear. Trimming stripped 6 bases from V and 4 bases from J, with 16 bases between. The CDR3 loop spans 15 amino acids. CDR1 and CDR2 (germline): MNHNY, SVGAGI (reference sequence).

This clonotype was detected many times. The chain couples TRBV20-1 to TRBJ2-7, with 10 positions matching TRBD2. Trimming at V came to 3 bases and at J to 3 bases, leaving 8 bases not matched to a gene. The length of the CDR3 is 15 residues. Germline values: CDR1 DFQATT, CDR2 SNEGSKA (reference sequence). The CDR3, as DNA: TGCAGTGCTAGTTACCCTAGCGGGAGAGTCTACGAGCAGTACTTC. It is translated as CSASYPSGRVYEQYF.

This clonotype was detected ten times or more. The J gene is TRBJ1-1, the V gene TRBV20-1; TRBD1 agrees at 7 bases. The ends lost 6 bases at V and 3 bases at J; junction bases unmatched: 7. Per germline, CDR1 DFQATT and CDR2 SNEGSKA (reference sequence). The CDR3 is made up of 13 amino acids. CDR3 in amino acids: CSAFRTGHTEAFF. Here the CDR3 DNA reads TGCAGTGCCTTCCGGACAGGCCACACTGAAGCTTTCTTT.

The rearrangement joins TRBV29-1 to TRBJ2-5, with no clear D. Germline CDR1 is SQVTM and CDR2 is ANQGSEA. V was shortened by 3 bases and J by 5 bases, with 7 bases between the two germline ends. This CDR3 region has 11 residues. For the CDR3, the DNA is TGCAGCGTTGACCGGGTGGAGACCCAGTACTTC. Protein sequence: CSVDRVETQYF.

This clonotype was seen ten or more times. J is TRBJ2-5 and V is TRBV29-1; a weak D match, TRBD1 (6 bases). Germline loops: CDR1 SQVTM, CDR2 ANQGSEA. The CDR3 loop spans 15 amino acids. With 2 bases removed from V and 0 bases from J, the gap between germline ends came to 13 bases. The CDR3, as DNA: TGCAGCGTTGAATGGGCAGGGGCCCACCAAGAGACCCAGTACTTC. It is translated as CSVEWAGAHQETQYF.

This clonotype was recorded at least ten times. The gene calls are TRBV18 and TRBJ2-7; D call uncertain. The CDR3 sequence is 13 residues long. CDR1 and CDR2 (germline): KGHSH, LQKENI. V was cut by 3 bases and J by 4 bases, with 10 bases left in between. CDR3 region: CASSPPGLYEQYV. In DNA, the CDR3 is TGTGCCAGCTCACCCCCCGGCCTTTACGAGCAGTACGTC.

Only one count was recorded for this clonotype. The chain is built from TRBV4-3 and TRBJ2-7; 8 nucleotides line up with TRBD2. Trimming at V came to 0 bases and at J to 2 bases, leaving 3 bases not matched to a gene. The CDR3 is 15 residues long. Germline lookup yields CDR1 LGHNA and CDR2 YSLEER. The CDR3 sequence is CASSQDQGLAYEQYF. DNA of the CDR3: TGCGCCAGCAGCCAAGATCAGGGACTAGCCTACGAGCAGTACTTC.

Ten or more counts support this clonotype. The rearrangement uses TRBV7-2 and TRBJ2-3; the D gene is possibly TRBD1 (6 bases). The V end lost 6 bases, the J end lost 2 bases, and 15 bases lay between the germline ends. CDR1 and CDR2 (germline): SGHTA, FQGNSA. The CDR3 totals 15 residues. The chain's CDR3 is CASSPGGQHTDTQYF. For the CDR3, the DNA is TGTGCCAGCAGTCCAGGTGGACAGCACACAGATACGCAGTATTTT. The whole variable domain, remainder taken from reference TRBV7-2 and TRBJ2-3, is GAGVSQSPSNKVTEKGKDVELRCDPISGHTALYWYRQSLGQGLEFLIYFQGNSAPDKSGLPSDRFSAERTGGSVSTLTIQRTQQEDSAVYLCASSPGGQHTDTQYFGPGTRLTVL.

This chain joins TRBV5-1 and TRBJ2-3; a possible D gene is TRBD2 (6 bases). The germline V and J ends were trimmed by 4 bases and 0 bases, with 12 bases remaining between them. There are 15 residues in the CDR3. The V gene's germline CDR1 is SGHRS and CDR2 YFSETQ. In nucleotides, the CDR3 is TGCGCCAGCAGCGACGACGGGACTAGCACAGATACGCAGTATTTT. Amino acid sequence: CASSDDGTSTDTQYF. Full variable domain (remainder filled in from reference TRBV5-1 and TRBJ2-3): KAGVTQTPRYLIKTRGQQVTLSCSPISGHRSVSWYQQTPGQGLQFLFEYFSETQRNKGNFPGRFSGRQFSNSRSEMNVSTLELGDSALYLCASSDDGTSTDTQYFGPGTRLTVL.

This clonotype was detected only a few times. The rearrangement uses TRBV19 and TRBJ2-5; 12 positions agree with TRBD2. With V trimmed by 5 bases and J by 2 bases, 12 bases remained unmatched. CDR3 size: 18 residues. CDR1 LNHDA and CDR2 SQIVND come from the germline V gene (reference sequence). CDR3: CASSDRTSGTILQETQYF. CDR3 nucleotide sequence: TGTGCCAGTAGTGATCGGACTAGCGGGACTATCCTACAAGAGACCCAGTACTTC.

There are many counts of this clonotype. This sequence joins TRBV4-2 and TRBJ2-1; 12 positions agree with TRBD2. Germline trimming cut 0 bases from V and 10 bases from J; bases unmatched to any gene: 13. Germline V CDR1 and CDR2: LGHNA, YNFKEQ. This CDR3 has 18 residues. The chain's CDR3 is CASSQDVGVLAGGNEQFF. CDR3 bases: TGTGCCAGCAGCCAAGATGTAGGAGTACTAGCGGGAGGTAACGAGCAGTTCTTC.

In its sample, this clonotype was seen once. The chain employs TRBV5-1 and TRBJ2-7; no clear D gene. V was clipped by 0 bases and J by 0 bases, with 7 bases between them. The CDR3 runs 14 residues. Germline V CDR1 and CDR2: SGHRS, YFSETQ. This CDR3 reads CASSLVSSSYEQYF. Written as DNA, the CDR3 is TGCGCCAGCAGCTTGGTCAGTAGCTCCTACGAGCAGTACTTC.

In this sample, this clonotype turned up a few times. V gene TRBV6-1 combines with J gene TRBJ1-1, with 7 bases lining up with TRBD1. The CDR3 is 13 amino acids. V lost 6 bases and J lost 3; bases outside the gene matches: 4. Germline CDR1 MNHNS, CDR2 SASEGT. The CDR3 protein is CASRSTGDTEAFF. The CDR3, as DNA: TGTGCCAGCAGAAGCACAGGGGACACTGAAGCTTTCTTT.

V usage is TRBV12-3 or TRBV12-4 and J usage is TRBJ2-5, with a possible D match to TRBD2 (7 bases). CDR3 length: 14 residues. V lost 2 bases and J 4 bases, leaving 11 bases between the germline ends. The CDR3 region is CASSLKGGAETQYF. The CDR3 nucleotides read TGTGCCAGCAGTTTAAAAGGGGGGGCAGAGACCCAGTACTTC.

The chain combines TRBV28 with TRBJ2-5, with 11 bases fitting TRBD1. Per the germline V gene, CDR1 is MDHEN and CDR2 is SYDVKM. The CDR3 covers 17 residues. The V segment lost 2 bases and the J segment 5 bases; nucleotides outside the gene matches: 10. The CDR3 DNA reads TGTGCCAGCAGTTTAGCGGGGTACCGGGACAGGGGGGAGACCCAGTACTTC. It translates to CASSLAGYRDRGETQYF.

This clonotype was observed a few times. The CDR3: CASSAQGIEAFF. The CDR3 DNA reads as TGTGCCAGCAGCGCACAGGGGATTGAAGCTTTCTTT. J is TRBJ1-1 and V is TRBV7-2; 7 nucleotides match TRBD1. This CDR3 is 12 amino acids long. Germline CDR1 is SGHTA and CDR2 is FQGNSA. The V and J ends lost 5 bases and 7 bases, in that order; junction bases with no gene match: 4.

This clonotype has ten or more counts. The chain recombines TRBV25-1 with TRBJ2-1, with D hard to call. Trimming pared 1 base from V and 10 bases from J, leaving 8 bases between. The germline V gene encodes CDR1 MGHDK and CDR2 SYGVNS. CDR3 size: 12 residues. The CDR3 DNA reads as TGTGCCAGCAGTGAATCGTCAGGAGAGCAGTTCTTC. Protein product: CASSESSGEQFF.

This clonotype came up many times. The genes are TRBV6-2 or TRBV6-3 and TRBJ1-5; D perhaps matches TRBD1 (5 bases). Germline V gene sequence: CDR1 MNHEY, CDR2 SVGEGT. V lost 7 bases to trimming and J lost 4 bases, with 11 bases between them. The CDR3 is made up of 13 amino acids. The CDR3 reads CASTRDLNQPQHF. The DNA for the CDR3 is TGTGCCAGCACCCGGGACCTTAATCAGCCCCAGCATTTT.

This clonotype was recorded many times. J is TRBJ2-1 and V is TRBV6-6; D call uncertain. CDR3 length: 12 amino acids. The V and J ends lost 0 bases and 9 bases respectively, with 6 bases between them. Germline CDR1 reads MNHNY; CDR2 reads SVGAGI (reference sequence). The CDR3 loop is CASSYSASEQFF. CDR3 DNA: TGTGCCAGCAGTTACTCGGCCAGTGAGCAGTTCTTC.

This clonotype was seen a handful of times. V and J are TRBV6-2 or TRBV6-3 and TRBJ1-5, with TRBD1 as a possible D gene (5 bases). CDR3 length equals 11 residues. The germline gives CDR1 MNHEY, CDR2 SVGEGT. The germline V and J ends were trimmed by 5 bases and 15 bases, with 14 bases remaining between them. CDR3 region: CASSTIGAWHF. The CDR3 DNA reads TGTGCCAGCAGTACGATTGGGGCTTGGCATTTT.

This clonotype occurred many times. The genes are TRBV27 and TRBJ1-1; maybe TRBD1 (5 bases). Trimming left V 0 bases short and J 5 bases short, with 10 bases between. CDR3 length equals 14 residues. Germline lookup yields CDR1 MNHEY and CDR2 SMNVEV (reference sequence). The CDR3 spells CASSLSGGGTEAFF. In DNA, the CDR3 is TGTGCCAGCAGTTTATCGGGGGGAGGGACTGAAGCTTTCTTT.

The chain recombines TRBV7-9 with TRBJ1-4, with D possibly being TRBD1 (5 bases). V lost 0 bases, J lost 8 bases, and 13 bases lay in between. Per germline, CDR1 SEHNR and CDR2 FQNEAQ (reference sequence). CDR3 length: 15 amino acids. The CDR3 sequence: CASSLAWGRGEKLFF. CDR3 coding DNA: TGTGCCAGCAGCTTAGCGTGGGGCAGAGGGGAAAAACTGTTTTTT.